The present TCR beta chain was sequenced within a study of cytomegalovirus exposure and HLA in healthy donors. Study results and caveats: Later analysis suggested links between common viral pathogens and several top significant clusters. Highly shared variants forming one cluster were likely a sequencing artifact. A missense DCLRE1C variant was associated with V- and J-gene trimming of TCR beta chains in a later analysis, and an independent cohort replicated the association.

PCR involved 60 Vbeta and 13 Jbeta primers. TCRdb's copy holds only in-frame clones and misses some; the assay was immunoSEQ multiplex PCR. The sample yields about 43,000 clones, about half seen once. CDR3 length: 15 residues. The ends lost 6 bases at V and 1 base at J; junction bases unmatched: 5. Germline V gives CDR1 SEHNR, CDR2 FQNEAQ (reference sequence). As concerns this clone: Its target is unknown.

V and J are TRBV7-9 and TRBJ2-2, with 7 positions matching TRBD1. The sequenced sample consisted of PBMCs. This TCR was recovered from a man aged 60 to 69 in good health and CMV-seronegative. CDR3: CASRSTGRNTGELFF. DNA for the CDR3: TGTGCCAGCAGATCGACAGGGCGGAACACCGGGGAGCTGTTTTTT.